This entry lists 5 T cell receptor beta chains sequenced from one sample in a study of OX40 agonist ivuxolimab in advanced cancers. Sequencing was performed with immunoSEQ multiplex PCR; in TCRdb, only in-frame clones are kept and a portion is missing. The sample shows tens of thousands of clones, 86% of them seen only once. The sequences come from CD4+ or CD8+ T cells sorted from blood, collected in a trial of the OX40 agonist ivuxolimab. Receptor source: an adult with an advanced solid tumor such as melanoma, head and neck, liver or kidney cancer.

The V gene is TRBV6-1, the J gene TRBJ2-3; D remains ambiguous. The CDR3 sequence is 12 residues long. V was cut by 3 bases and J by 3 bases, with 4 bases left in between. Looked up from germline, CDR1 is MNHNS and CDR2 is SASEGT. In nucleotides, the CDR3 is TGTGCCAGCAGTGATGTGACAGATACGCAGTATTTT. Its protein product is CASSDVTDTQYF.

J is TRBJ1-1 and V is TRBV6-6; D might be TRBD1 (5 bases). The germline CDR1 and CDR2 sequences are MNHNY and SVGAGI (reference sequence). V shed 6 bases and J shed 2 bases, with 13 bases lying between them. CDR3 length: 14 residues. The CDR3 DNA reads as TGTGCCAGCAGGCGGGGGACGGGAAACACTGAAGCTTTCTTT. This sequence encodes CASRRGTGNTEAFF.

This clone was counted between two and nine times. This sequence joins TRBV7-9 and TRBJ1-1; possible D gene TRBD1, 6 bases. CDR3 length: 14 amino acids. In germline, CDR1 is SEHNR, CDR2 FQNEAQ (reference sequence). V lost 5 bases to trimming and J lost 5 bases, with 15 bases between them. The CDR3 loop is CASSRGTMGTEAFF. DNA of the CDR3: TGTGCCAGCAGCCGAGGGACAATGGGGACTGAAGCTTTCTTT.

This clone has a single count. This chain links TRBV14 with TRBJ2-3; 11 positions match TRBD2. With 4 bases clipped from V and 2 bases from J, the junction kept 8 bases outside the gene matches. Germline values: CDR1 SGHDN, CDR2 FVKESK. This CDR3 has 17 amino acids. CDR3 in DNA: TGTGCCAGCAGCCCTTCGCTAGCGGGGGGCCTCACAGATACGCAGTATTTT. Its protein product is CASSPSLAGGLTDTQYF.

The CDR3 spells CASSPQGSVYGYTF. In nucleotides, the CDR3 is TGTGCCAGCAGCCCCCAGGGGTCAGTCTATGGCTACACCTTC. The rearrangement links TRBV7-9 to TRBJ1-2, with D perhaps TRBD1 (6 bases). V shed 5 bases and J shed 4 bases, with 14 bases lying between them. CDR3 length equals 14 residues. CDR1 and CDR2 from the germline V gene are SEHNR and FQNEAQ (reference sequence).